Presented here are 24 T cell receptor beta chains from one specimen sequenced in a study of blood T cell repertoires in COVID-19. The repertoire was sequenced with immunoSEQ multiplex PCR; TCRdb's copy has only in-frame clones and lacks some. The sample holds about 220,000 clones, 65% to 85% seen once. The sample taken for sequencing was peripheral blood. The receptors originated from a human donor in a cohort sampled during active COVID-19.

This clone was detected only a few times. V usage is TRBV19 and J usage is TRBJ1-1; D may be TRBD1 (6 bases). CDR1 is LNHDA and CDR2 is SQIVND in the germline V gene (reference sequence). V gave up 5 bases and J gave up 1 base, with 11 bases separating them. This CDR3 is built from 14 residues. CDR3 region: CASSLGQQNTEAFF. The CDR3 DNA is TGTGCCAGTAGTCTTGGACAGCAGAACACTGAAGCTTTCTTT.

The chain couples TRBV20-1 to TRBJ2-7; no clear D gene. CDR3 size: 11 residues. V lost 4 bases and J lost 7, with 11 bases in between. Germline loops: CDR1 DFQATT, CDR2 SNEGSKA (reference sequence). DNA of the CDR3: TGCAGTGCTAACCAAGTCGCGGAGCAGTACTTC. Translated, it gives CSANQVAEQYF.

V is TRBV9 and J is TRBJ2-2, with 9 bases lining up with TRBD2. V was pared by 0 bases and J by 6 bases, with 6 bases of the junction left unmatched. The CDR3 has 16 amino acids. Germline V CDR1 and CDR2: SGDLS, YYNGEE. Written as DNA, the CDR3 is TGTGCCAGCAGCGTAGGAGGACTAGCGTCGGCCGGGGAGCTGTTTTTT. Translation: CASSVGGLASAGELFF. Drawing the rest from reference TRBV9 and TRBJ2-2, the complete variable domain is DSGVTQTPKHLITATGQRVTLRCSPRSGDLSVYWYQQSLDQGLQFLIQYYNGEERAKGNILERFSAQQFPDLHSELNLSSLELGDSALYFCASSVGGLASAGELFFGEGSRLTVL.

The chain joins TRBV7-9 to TRBJ2-7; D gene uncertain. Per germline, CDR1 SEHNR and CDR2 FQNEAQ (reference sequence). The V gene lost 4 bases and the J gene lost 3 bases, with 4 bases spanning the gap. This CDR3 contains 11 residues. The CDR3 DNA sequence: TGTGCCAGCAGCTCCAACTACGAGCAGTACTTC. Encoded protein: CASSSNYEQYF.

A single count supports this clone. This rearrangement joins TRBV6-1 to TRBJ1-6; TRBD1 agrees at 7 bases. CDR3 length equals 21 residues. With 1 base clipped from V and 0 bases from J, the junction kept 15 bases outside the gene matches. Germline lookup yields CDR1 MNHNS and CDR2 SASEGT. The CDR3 DNA reads TGTGCCAGCAGTGAAGGTCCGTTTTCGGACAGGACCAGCTCCTATAATTCACCCCTCCACTTT. Its translation is CASSEGPFSDRTSSYNSPLHF.

This rearrangement joins TRBV29-1 to TRBJ2-5; D not resolved. Trimming stripped 1 base from V and 3 bases from J, with 9 bases between. Germline-derived CDR1 and CDR2 are SQVTM and ANQGSEA. This CDR3 is built from 13 residues. The CDR3 loop reads CSVEVLAEETQYF. The CDR3 DNA sequence: TGCAGCGTTGAAGTGTTAGCCGAAGAGACCCAGTACTTC.

The chain couples TRBV7-2 to TRBJ2-7; D is undetermined. This CDR3 has 15 amino acids. CDR1 and CDR2 (germline): SGHTA, FQGNSA. V was shortened by 0 bases and J by 2 bases, with 11 bases between the two germline ends. CDR3 in DNA: TGTGCCAGCAGCTTAGCCGCCACTACCCCCTACGAGCAGTACTTC. This encodes CASSLAATTPYEQYF.

J is TRBJ2-5 and V is TRBV28; 8 nucleotides align to TRBD2. Per the germline V gene, CDR1 is MDHEN and CDR2 is SYDVKM. Losses at the gene ends were 7 bases for V and 4 bases for J; bases not matched to a gene: 11. The CDR3 runs 15 residues. The CDR3 region is CASTPIGAGGETQYF. The CDR3 DNA reads TGTGCCAGCACCCCTATAGGGGCGGGAGGAGAGACCCAGTACTTC.

The chain recombines TRBV18 with TRBJ1-1; perhaps TRBD1 as D (6 bases). CDR3 size: 17 residues. Germline CDR1 reads KGHSH; CDR2 reads LQKENI. V was pared by 3 bases and J by 12 bases, with 29 bases between. The CDR3 nucleotides are TGTGCCAGCTCACCGAACGTTCCGACTCCGGGGACACGGGGATCTTTCTTT. Its protein product is CASSPNVPTPGTRGSFF.

In DNA, the CDR3 is TGTGCCAGCGGGAGTACTGAAGCTTTCTTT. It encodes CASGSTEAFF. The V call is TRBV19, the J call TRBJ1-1, with unresolved D. Trimming pared 9 bases from V and 5 bases from J, leaving 7 bases between. The CDR3 is 10 amino acids. Germline-derived CDR1 and CDR2 are LNHDA and SQIVND (reference sequence). The full variable domain, its missing parts supplied by reference TRBV19 and TRBJ1-1, is DGGITQSPKYLFRKEGQNVTLSCEQNLNHDAMYWYRQDPGQGLRLIYYSQIVNDFQKGDIAEGYSVSREKKESFPLTVTSAQKNPTAFYLCASGSTEAFFGQGTRLTVV.

The genes are TRBV7-3 and TRBJ2-1, with 9 bases fitting TRBD2. This CDR3 region has 14 residues. Germline CDR1 reads SGHTA; CDR2 reads FQGTGA. The trim removed 6 bases at V and 5 bases at J, leaving 5 bases unmatched. CDR3 in DNA: TGTGCCAGCAGGTGGGCTAGCGGGGACAATGAGCAGTTCTTC. It specifies CASRWASGDNEQFF.

The rearrangement uses TRBV7-9 and TRBJ2-3, with 11 positions matching TRBD2. The CDR3 is 16 residues long. V shed 0 bases, J shed 5 bases, and the junction held 4 bases outside the gene matches. CDR1 is SEHNR and CDR2 is FQNEAQ in the germline V gene (reference sequence). CDR3 region: CASSLAQLAGVDTQYF. CDR3 nucleotides: TGTGCCAGCAGCTTAGCGCAACTAGCGGGAGTAGATACGCAGTATTTT. The full variable domain, rest sourced from reference TRBV7-9 and TRBJ2-3, is DTGVSQNPRHKITKRGQNVTFRCDPISEHNRLYWYRQTLGQGPEFLTYFQNEAQLEKSRLLSDRFSAERPKGSFSTLEIQRTEQGDSAMYLCASSLAQLAGVDTQYFGPGTRLTVL.

This clone came up a few times. DNA for the CDR3: TGTGCCAGCAGCAGTTTCGGGGATTCACCCCTCCACTTT. It encodes CASSSFGDSPLHF. The rearrangement joins TRBV19 to TRBJ1-6; D is uncertain. V was trimmed by 9 bases and J by 8 bases, leaving 14 bases between them. Germline V lookup: CDR1 LNHDA, CDR2 SQIVND (reference sequence). The CDR3 loop spans 13 amino acids.

The chain links TRBV7-2 to TRBJ1-1, with unresolved D. This CDR3 has 14 amino acids. Per germline, CDR1 SGHTA and CDR2 FQGNSA. Trimming left V 6 bases short and J 2 bases short, with 13 bases between. In DNA, the CDR3 is TGTGCCAGCAGTCAAGGACGGGGAAACACTGAAGCTTTCTTT. Residues: CASSQGRGNTEAFF.

The rearrangement links TRBV30 to TRBJ1-3; D is perhaps TRBD1 (5 bases). Per germline, CDR1 GTSNPN and CDR2 SVGIG (reference sequence). CDR3 length equals 14 residues. Trimming cost V 3 bases and J 2 bases, with 11 bases left between them. The CDR3 DNA sequence: TGTGCCTGGAGGATTAAAGGGGCTGGAAACACCATATATTTT. Translated, it gives CAWRIKGAGNTIYF.

The CDR3 is CSASGGRVTGELFF. The CDR3 DNA reads as TGCAGTGCTAGTGGCGGGAGGGTCACCGGGGAGCTGTTTTTT. The chain recombines TRBV20-1 with TRBJ2-2, with 9 bases aligning to TRBD2. With 3 bases clipped from V and 4 bases from J, the junction kept 3 bases outside the gene matches. From germline, CDR1 is DFQATT and CDR2 SNEGSKA (reference sequence). This CDR3 has 14 residues.

The chain has TRBV11-2 and TRBJ1-5; 11 bases map to TRBD1. The CDR3 totals 19 residues. Germline V lookup: CDR1 SGHAT, CDR2 FQNNGV. V was pared by 2 bases and J by 1 base, with 10 bases of the junction left unmatched. CDR3 nucleotide sequence: TGTGCCAGCAGCTTATCTGCTAGGTGGGACAGGGGGAGCAATCAGCCCCAGCATTTT. As protein: CASSLSARWDRGSNQPQHF. Filled out from reference TRBV11-2 and TRBJ1-5, the complete variable domain reads EAGVAQSPRYKIIEKRQSVAFWCNPISGHATLYWYQQILGQGPKLLIQFQNNGVVDDSQLPKDRFSAERLKGVDSTLKIQPAKLEDSAVYLCASSLSARWDRGSNQPQHFGDGTRLSIL.

The rearrangement joins TRBV29-1 to TRBJ1-1, with 11 bases fitting TRBD1. V was clipped by 6 bases and J by 4 bases; unmatched bases: 4. The CDR3 covers 13 residues. Germline V gene lookup returns CDR1 SQVTM and CDR2 ANQGSEA. CDR3 residues: CSVKGQGGTEAFF. CDR3 DNA sequence: TGCAGCGTAAAGGGACAGGGGGGCACTGAAGCTTTCTTT. The variable domain in full, completed from reference TRBV29-1 and TRBJ1-1, reads SAVISQKPSRDICQRGTSLTIQCQVDSQVTMMFWYRQQPGQSLTLIATANQGSEATYESGFVIDKFPISRPNLTFSTLTVSNMSPEDSSIYLCSVKGQGGTEAFFGQGTRLTVV.

J is TRBJ2-7 and V is TRBV7-2, with D perhaps matching TRBD1 (5 bases). Between the trimmed V and J ends, which lost 2 bases and 0 bases, there was a span of 8 bases. Looked up from germline, CDR1 is SGHTA and CDR2 is FQGNSA. The CDR3 totals 14 residues. The CDR3 nucleotides read TGTGCCAGCAGCTTAAGACAGATCTCCTACGAGCAGTACTTC. It encodes CASSLRQISYEQYF.

The chain couples TRBV18 to TRBJ1-2, with 7 bases fitting TRBD1. Germline V gene lookup returns CDR1 KGHSH and CDR2 LQKENI. V lost 3 bases to trimming and J lost 3 bases; unmatched junction nucleotides: 10. The CDR3 extends over 16 amino acids. CDR3 DNA: TGTGCCAGCTCACCTTCGGGACAGACGGGTGACTATGGCTACACCTTC. Translation gives CASSPSGQTGDYGYTF.

This sequence joins TRBV4-2 and TRBJ1-3; 7 positions agree with TRBD1. Germline V gives CDR1 LGHNA, CDR2 YNFKEQ. CDR3 length: 17 residues. The V segment lost 0 bases and the J segment 3 bases; nucleotides outside the gene matches: 8. The CDR3 sequence: CASSQDPGGGFGNTIYF. The DNA for the CDR3 is TGTGCCAGCAGCCAAGATCCGGGAGGGGGCTTTGGAAACACCATATATTTT.

The V and J genes are TRBV7-2 and TRBJ1-3, with no clear D. Trimming pared 1 base from V and 4 bases from J, leaving 11 bases between. CDR1 and CDR2 (germline): SGHTA, FQGNSA. This CDR3 region has 15 residues. The CDR3 region has the DNA TGTGCCAGCAGCTTAGTGGCGGGGAACGGAAACACCATATATTTT. Translation: CASSLVAGNGNTIYF.

This clone was observed once. The CDR3 coding sequence is TGTGCCAGCAGTGATACTAGCGGGTCGGATACGCAGTATTTT. This encodes CASSDTSGSDTQYF. The chain combines TRBV25-1 with TRBJ2-3; the match to TRBD2 covers 9 bases. CDR3 length: 14 residues. Per the germline V gene, CDR1 is MGHDK and CDR2 is SYGVNS. After removal of 3 bases from V and 6 bases from J, the junction contained 4 bases not matched to a gene.

The gene calls are TRBV5-1 and TRBJ2-7, with 7 bases that match TRBD2. The CDR3 length is 13 residues. CDR1 SGHRS and CDR2 YFSETQ come from the germline V gene. Trimming cost V 4 bases and J 6 bases; bases outside gene matches: 7. CDR3 residues: CASSPGTMGEQYF. The CDR3 DNA reads as TGCGCCAGCAGCCCCGGGACTATGGGCGAGCAGTACTTC.